These 28 T cell receptor beta chains were all obtained from the same sample, sequenced in a study of T cells in Graves' hyperthyroidism and ophthalmopathy. The investigators amplified TCR beta CDR3 regions from RNA transcripts. The HTBI primer set was used in a first-round RT-PCR of the TCR CDR3. TCRdb redid the calling of the multiplex PCR reads with MiXCR, one entry per CDR3 protein. The repertoire holds around 380,000 distinct CDR3 sequences, approximately 12% seen once, with roughly 20% in the top ten. The sample comprised blood. These receptors were collected from a young man with Graves' hyperthyroidism that later progressed to Graves' ophthalmopathy.

This clonotype was counted many times. The gene calls are TRBV28 and TRBJ2-1, with TRBD2 matching over 12 bases. Germline trimming cut 3 bases from V and 8 bases from J; bases unmatched to any gene: 5. Per germline, CDR1 MDHEN and CDR2 SYDVKM. This CDR3 is 15 amino acids long. CDR3 nucleotide sequence: TGTGCCAGCAGTTTTCTGACTAGCGGGGGAGATGAGCAGTTCTTC. The encoded protein is CASSFLTSGGDEQFF.

Many counts were recorded for this clonotype. The chain is built from TRBV3-1 and TRBJ1-1; no clear D. Trimming shortened V by 4 bases and J by 3 bases, and 15 bases separated the two germline ends. The CDR3 runs to 15 residues. Germline V gene sequence: CDR1 LGHDT, CDR2 YNNKEL (reference sequence). The CDR3 DNA follows: TGTGCCAGCAGCCGCGGAGTCGCTCTATACACTGAAGCTTTCTTT. Encoded protein: CASSRGVALYTEAFF.

At least ten counts were recorded for this clonotype. This chain uses TRBV5-1 with TRBJ2-1; 11 bases line up with TRBD2. The CDR3 loop spans 14 amino acids. V lost 10 bases and J lost 8; bases outside the gene matches: 11. Germline loops: CDR1 SGHRS, CDR2 YFSETQ. CDR3 nucleotide sequence: TGCGCCTCCGGGCTAGCGGGGGGCAAGGATGAGCAGTTCTTC. Translation: CASGLAGGKDEQFF.

The chain combines TRBV6-1 with TRBJ2-5; D possibly corresponds to TRBD2 (5 bases). The V end lost 5 bases, the J end lost 4 bases, and 17 bases lay between the germline ends. The CDR3 totals 15 residues. The V gene's germline CDR1 is MNHNS and CDR2 SASEGT. In DNA form, the CDR3 reads TGTGCCAGCAGTCTCGGGATTCTGAGTGCAGAGACCCAGTACTTC. Amino acid sequence: CASSLGILSAETQYF.

This clonotype was seen a few times. This chain joins TRBV7-9 and TRBJ2-2; D is unclear. Trimming pared 3 bases from V and 0 bases from J, leaving 8 bases between. Germline V lookup: CDR1 SEHNR, CDR2 FQNEAQ (reference sequence). The CDR3 is made up of 15 amino acids. CDR3 sequence: CASSFNYPNTGELFF. In DNA, the CDR3 is TGTGCCAGCAGCTTCAATTACCCGAACACCGGGGAGCTGTTTTTT. The full variable domain, completed using reference TRBV7-9 and TRBJ2-2, is DTGVSQNPRHKITKRGQNVTFRCDPISEHNRLYWYRQTLGQGPEFLTYFQNEAQLEKSRLLSDRFSAERPKGSFSTLEIQRTEQGDSAMYLCASSFNYPNTGELFFGEGSRLTVL.

This clonotype was recorded at least ten times. CDR3 nucleotide sequence: TGTGCCACCAGTGATGGTACCGGGACAACTAACTATGGCTACACCTTC. It encodes CATSDGTGTTNYGYTF. This chain links TRBV24-1 with TRBJ1-2, with a weak D call TRBD1 (6 bases). V shed 3 bases and J shed 0 bases, with 13 bases lying between them. The germline CDR1 and CDR2 sequences are KGHDR and SFDVKD. This CDR3 comprises 16 residues.

The chain employs TRBV20-1 and TRBJ2-7; no clear D gene. CDR3 length: 13 amino acids. V was pared by 3 bases and J by 4 bases, with 13 bases between. The germline gives CDR1 DFQATT, CDR2 SNEGSKA (reference sequence). CDR3 sequence: CSASRRALYEQYF. Written as DNA, the CDR3 is TGCAGTGCTAGTAGACGAGCGCTTTACGAGCAGTACTTC.

This clonotype was counted only a few times. This chain links TRBV5-6 with TRBJ2-5; D is perhaps TRBD1 (6 bases). The CDR3 runs to 14 residues. Trimming cost V 7 bases and J 3 bases, with 16 bases left between them. Germline CDR1 is SGHDT and CDR2 is YYEEEE. For the CDR3, the DNA is TGTGCCAGCTCCTCCCTGGACAGAAAAGAGACCCAGTACTTC. Protein product: CASSSLDRKETQYF.

Regarding this clonotype: The missing conserved phenylalanine or tryptophan at the end of this CDR3 makes a read error likely. The chain uses TRBV20-1 and TRBJ2-3; D is possibly TRBD1 or TRBD2 (5 bases each). The CDR3 is made up of 14 amino acids. The V end was cut by 3 bases, the J end by 3 bases, with 13 bases between. CDR1 DFQATT and CDR2 SNEGSKA come from the germline V gene (reference sequence). The CDR3 is CSASRDHETDTQYV. For the CDR3, the DNA is TGCAGTGCTAGCCGGGACCACGAGACAGATACGCAGTATGTT.

This clonotype was seen many times. The chain has TRBV6-6 and TRBJ2-1, with 8 bases that match TRBD1. Germline V gene data show CDR1 as MNHNY and CDR2 as SVGAGI (reference sequence). V was pared by 2 bases and J by 6 bases, with 6 bases of the junction left unmatched. CDR3 length: 15 residues. CDR3 sequence (DNA): TGTGCCAGCAGTTACGGAGCAGGGGGCCTCAATGAGCAGTTCTTC. Amino acids: CASSYGAGGLNEQFF.

This clonotype was recorded a few times. The chain employs TRBV27 and TRBJ2-7, with a weak D call TRBD2 (6 bases). The CDR3 sequence is 14 residues long. V lost 5 bases and J 6 bases, leaving 17 bases between the germline ends. Germline V gene lookup returns CDR1 MNHEY and CDR2 SMNVEV (reference sequence). In nucleotides, the CDR3 is TGTGCCAGCAGTAGGCAGGGAGGTTCAGGCGAGCAGTACTTC. Protein: CASSRQGGSGEQYF.

This clonotype was seen repeatedly, ten times or more. The chain couples TRBV11-3 to TRBJ1-1; the D is unclear. The V end was cut by 0 bases, the J end by 0 bases, with 20 bases between. The CDR3 extends over 19 amino acids. Germline V gives CDR1 SGHNT, CDR2 YENEEA. CDR3 protein: CASSLDPLGGQLMNTEAFF. For the CDR3, the DNA is TGTGCCAGCAGCTTAGACCCCCTAGGAGGCCAGCTCATGAACACTGAAGCTTTCTTT.

The sample holds many counts of this clonotype. V is TRBV7-8 and J is TRBJ1-5; D unclear. This CDR3 region has 16 residues. Germline CDR1 is SGHVS and CDR2 is FQNEAQ. V lost 7 bases and J 4 bases, leaving 20 bases between the germline ends. The CDR3 region is CASTSHGRSKNQPQHF. CDR3 nucleotide sequence: TGTGCCAGCACCTCTCATGGGCGGTCGAAAAATCAGCCCCAGCATTTT.

This clonotype was counted only a few times. The chain couples TRBV11-2 to TRBJ1-2; a possible D gene is TRBD1 (5 bases). Germline values: CDR1 SGHAT, CDR2 FQNNGV. Trimming cost V 3 bases and J 7 bases, with 30 bases left between them. The CDR3 has 19 amino acids. The CDR3 is CASSFFVQRKTDSLGGYTF. The CDR3 nucleotides are TGTGCCAGCAGCTTCTTTGTGCAGAGAAAGACAGATAGTCTTGGTGGCTACACCTTC.

This clonotype was counted ten times or more. The chain links TRBV7-9 to TRBJ1-2; D is unclear. Deletions cut 1 base from V and 6 bases from J, with 0 bases between. There are 10 residues in the CDR3. Germline V gene lookup returns CDR1 SEHNR and CDR2 FQNEAQ (reference sequence). The CDR3 DNA sequence: TGTGCCAGCAGCTTAGATGGCTACACCTTC. Residues: CASSLDGYTF.

This chain connects TRBV4-1 to TRBJ2-3; D may match TRBD1 or TRBD2 (5 bases each). Trimming pared 1 base from V and 0 bases from J, leaving 11 bases between. Per germline, CDR1 MGHRA and CDR2 YSYEKL. The CDR3 is 16 residues long. The CDR3 bases are TGCGCCAGCAGCCAAGCCGGGACCTTAAGCACAGATACGCAGTATTTT. Its protein product is CASSQAGTLSTDTQYF.

There are many counts of this clonotype. This chain connects TRBV28 to TRBJ1-2, with 7 nucleotides matching TRBD1. Germline V CDR1 and CDR2: MDHEN, SYDVKM. The V segment lost 3 bases and the J segment 2 bases; nucleotides outside the gene matches: 9. The CDR3 is 16 amino acids. CDR3 coding DNA: TGTGCCAGCAGTTTGTTGACAGGGCAAGGGAACTATGGCTACACCTTC. Amino acid sequence: CASSLLTGQGNYGYTF.

This clonotype was counted only a few times. This sequence joins TRBV28 and TRBJ2-7; D might be TRBD2 (6 bases). V was shortened by 7 bases and J by 5 bases, with 9 bases between the two germline ends. The CDR3 totals 11 residues. Germline V CDR1 and CDR2: MDHEN, SYDVKM. The DNA of the CDR3 is TGTGCCAGCAAGGGACTCGACGAGCAGTACTTC. Amino acid sequence: CASKGLDEQYF.

The sample holds a few counts of this clonotype. J is TRBJ2-6 and V is TRBV6-1; D unresolved. The CDR3 runs 13 residues. Between the trimmed V and J ends, which lost 6 bases and 0 bases, there was a span of 3 bases. Per germline, CDR1 MNHNS and CDR2 SASEGT. CDR3 amino acids: CASRNSGANVLTF. The DNA for the CDR3 is TGTGCCAGCAGGAACTCTGGGGCCAACGTCCTGACTTTC.

About this clonotype: The junction departs from germline at one end; a sequencing error may be responsible. This rearrangement joins TRBV19 to TRBJ1-2, with 7 positions matching TRBD1. The CDR3 extends over 14 amino acids. The germline CDR1 and CDR2 sequences are LNHDA and SQIVND (reference sequence). CDR3 loop: CASTGGRTAYDYTF. The DNA for the CDR3 is TGTGCCAGTACAGGGGGGCGGACGGCGTATGACTACACCTTC.

This clonotype appeared a few times. The chain links TRBV5-1 to TRBJ2-5; D may be TRBD1 (5 bases). The length of the CDR3 is 12 residues. Deletions cut 3 bases from V and 2 bases from J, with 5 bases between. Germline CDR1 and CDR2: SGHRS and YFSETQ. The CDR3 loop reads CASSWTQETQYF. Here the CDR3 DNA reads TGCGCCAGCAGCTGGACACAAGAGACCCAGTACTTC.

In this sample, this clonotype turned up many times. The rearrangement uses TRBV20-1 and TRBJ1-1, with D unresolved. This CDR3 spans 12 amino acids. Germline loops: CDR1 DFQATT, CDR2 SNEGSKA (reference sequence). V dropped 4 bases and J dropped 10 bases, with 16 bases sitting between them. The CDR3 here is CSATLRTDIAFF. CDR3 nucleotide sequence: TGCAGTGCTACCCTCCGCACTGACATAGCTTTCTTT.

This clonotype was observed a few times. The chain uses TRBV30 and TRBJ1-3, with D uncertain. In germline, CDR1 is GTSNPN, CDR2 SVGIG (reference sequence). This CDR3 has 13 amino acids. V was trimmed by 7 bases and J by 0 bases, leaving 10 bases between them. CDR3 bases: TGTGCCTCAAATACCGTCTCTGGAAACACCATATATTTT. It encodes CASNTVSGNTIYF.

This clonotype occurred a few times. The chain couples TRBV6-1 to TRBJ1-1; perhaps TRBD1 as D (6 bases). Germline loops: CDR1 MNHNS, CDR2 SASEGT. V lost 2 bases to trimming and J lost 5 bases, with 12 bases between them. The CDR3 runs to 14 residues. CDR3 coding DNA: TGTGCCAGCAGTGAATACCCAGGGGAAACTGAAGCTTTCTTT. This gives the protein CASSEYPGETEAFF.

This clonotype has a handful of counts. The chain carries TRBV7-3 and TRBJ2-3; D gene ambiguous. CDR3 length: 14 residues. In germline, CDR1 is SGHTA, CDR2 FQGTGA. With 1 base removed from V and 4 bases from J, the gap between germline ends came to 9 bases. The CDR3 DNA reads TGTGCCAGCAGCTTAATGGGTACCGCAGATACGCAGTATTTT. Its protein product is CASSLMGTADTQYF.

This clonotype has a count of ten or more. The chain is built from TRBV2 and TRBJ2-7; D gene unclear. Per the germline V gene, CDR1 is SNHLY and CDR2 is FYNNEI. Trimming cost V 6 bases and J 0 bases, with 12 bases left between them. This CDR3 spans 14 amino acids. The CDR3: CASRADESSYEQYF. Here the CDR3 DNA reads TGTGCCAGCAGGGCGGATGAAAGCTCCTACGAGCAGTACTTC.

This clonotype has a count of ten or more. The chain combines TRBV11-2 with TRBJ2-5; D is tentatively TRBD1 or TRBD2 (7 bases each). The CDR3 is 15 residues long. V lost 5 bases and J 3 bases, leaving 16 bases between the germline ends. Germline CDR1 and CDR2: SGHAT and FQNNGV. The CDR3, as DNA: TGTGCCAGCAGCCCAGGGGGGGGCCCAAAAGAGACCCAGTACTTC. It is translated as CASSPGGGPKETQYF.

This clonotype was detected many times. This chain joins TRBV6-1 and TRBJ2-1, with 11 bases that match TRBD1. Germline-derived CDR1 and CDR2 are MNHNS and SASEGT. V lost 5 bases to trimming and J lost 5 bases; unmatched junction nucleotides: 5. This CDR3 comprises 15 residues. CDR3 region: CASSPGQGADNEQFF. CDR3 bases: TGTGCCAGCAGTCCCGGACAGGGGGCGGACAATGAGCAGTTCTTC.